This TCR beta chain was observed in a study of radiotherapy plus CTLA-4 blockade in lung cancer. Broader study findings: Radiotherapy plus ipilimumab was followed by expansion in blood of tumor-derived TCR clones.

Profiled with immunoSEQ multiplex PCR; TCRdb holds only in-frame clones, not every one. The repertoire has under 65,000 clones, roughly four fifths of them found once; the top ten carry under 7%. People whose metastatic non-small-cell lung cancer was chemo-refractory got focal radiation along with CTLA-4 blockade by ipilimumab. The sample holds one count of this clone. Its antigen is unidentified. Germline V gene data show CDR1 as MDHEN and CDR2 as SYDVKM. V was clipped by 4 bases and J by 0 bases, with 22 bases between them. The CDR3 consists of 20 residues. The TCR was taken from a human donor with non-small cell lung cancer whose response to radiotherapy plus ipilimumab could not be evaluated. Sequences were derived from peripheral blood, sampled from a patient treated with radiotherapy plus ipilimumab. The gene calls are TRBV28 and TRBJ1-6; weak D call: TRBD1 (6 bases). CDR3 nucleotides: TGTGCCAGCAGTTATTCCAGTGAGCCCGGACAGAGCTCCTATAATTCACCCCTCCACTTT. Amino acids: CASSYSSEPGQSSYNSPLHF.